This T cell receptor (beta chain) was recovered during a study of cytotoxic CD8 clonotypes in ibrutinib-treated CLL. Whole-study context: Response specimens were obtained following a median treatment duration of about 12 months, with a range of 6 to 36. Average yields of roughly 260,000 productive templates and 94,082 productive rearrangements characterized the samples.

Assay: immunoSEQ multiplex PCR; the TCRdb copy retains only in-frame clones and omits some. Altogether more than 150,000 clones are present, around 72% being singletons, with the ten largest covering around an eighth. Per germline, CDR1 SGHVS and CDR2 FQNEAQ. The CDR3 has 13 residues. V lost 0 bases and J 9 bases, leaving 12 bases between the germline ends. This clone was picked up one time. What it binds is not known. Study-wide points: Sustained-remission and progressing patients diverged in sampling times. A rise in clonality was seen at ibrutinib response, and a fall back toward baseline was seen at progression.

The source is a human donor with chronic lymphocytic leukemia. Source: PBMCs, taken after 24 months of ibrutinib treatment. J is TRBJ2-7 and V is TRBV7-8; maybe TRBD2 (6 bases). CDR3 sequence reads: CASSLAGEDTQYF. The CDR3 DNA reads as TGTGCCAGCAGCTTAGCGGGGGAGGATACGCAGTACTTC.